The rows below give T cell receptor beta chains drawn from one sample of a study of blood T cell repertoires in COVID-19. The table came from immunoSEQ multiplex PCR; TCRdb's copy has only in-frame clones and leaves some out. The data contain some 380,000 clones, 85% to 90% of them singletons. The sequencing sample was made of peripheral blood. The receptors originated from a man younger than 35 with active or convalescent COVID-19. CDR3s leave out the opening cysteine and the closing phenylalanine or tryptophan. Each record gives: CDR3 protein, CDR3 length, J gene, V gene.

cdr3_aa: ASTLRSSGGDTQY
cdr3_length: 13
j_call: TRBJ2-3
v_call: TRBV27

cdr3_aa: ASSFRGTSYNSPLH
cdr3_length: 14
j_call: TRBJ1-6
v_call: TRBV28

cdr3_aa: ASDPFAGGSYNEQF
cdr3_length: 14
j_call: TRBJ2-1
v_call: TRBV9

cdr3_aa: ASSIYGGIHNEQF
cdr3_length: 13
j_call: TRBJ2-1
v_call: TRBV19

cdr3_aa: ASSPGDKWGYT
cdr3_length: 11
j_call: TRBJ1-2
v_call: TRBV28

cdr3_aa: ASSHGVRVSPYEQY
cdr3_length: 14
j_call: TRBJ2-7
v_call: TRBV16

cdr3_aa: ASSHGHEAF
cdr3_length: 9
j_call: TRBJ1-1
v_call: TRBV27

cdr3_aa: ASSLLGRVGETQY
cdr3_length: 13
j_call: TRBJ2-5
v_call: TRBV5-4

cdr3_aa: ASSQEVSGRSYEQY
cdr3_length: 14
j_call: TRBJ2-7
v_call: TRBV4-1

cdr3_aa: ASSPRTGESYEQY
cdr3_length: 13
j_call: TRBJ2-7
v_call: TRBV18

cdr3_aa: ASSPPGGAPEQY
cdr3_length: 12
j_call: TRBJ2-7
v_call: TRBV5-1

cdr3_aa: AWRARTDPIY
cdr3_length: 10
j_call: TRBJ1-3
v_call: TRBV30

cdr3_aa: ASSQSDLGKRSSYEQY
cdr3_length: 16
j_call: TRBJ2-7
v_call: TRBV5-6

cdr3_aa: ASRGQGTSSYEQY
cdr3_length: 13
j_call: TRBJ2-7
v_call: TRBV11-2

cdr3_aa: ASSIGLAGAYNEQF
cdr3_length: 14
j_call: TRBJ2-1
v_call: TRBV19

cdr3_aa: ASSLAGGSYEQY
cdr3_length: 12
j_call: TRBJ2-7
v_call: TRBV11-2

cdr3_aa: ASSPGQPKLF
cdr3_length: 10
j_call: TRBJ1-4
v_call: TRBV27

cdr3_aa: ASSQPGQGYYGYT
cdr3_length: 13
j_call: TRBJ1-2
v_call: TRBV19

cdr3_aa: ASRPGQGASIQY
cdr3_length: 12
j_call: TRBJ2-4
v_call: TRBV6-5

cdr3_aa: ASSQTTGVEAPLH
cdr3_length: 13
j_call: TRBJ1-6
v_call: TRBV3-1/TRBV3-2

cdr3_aa: ASSFFMNTEAF
cdr3_length: 11
j_call: TRBJ1-1
v_call: TRBV5-1

cdr3_aa: ASSRLQGHQF
cdr3_length: 10
j_call: TRBJ2-1
v_call: TRBV6-5

cdr3_aa: ATSGDSGNTIY
cdr3_length: 11
j_call: TRBJ1-3
v_call: TRBV24-1

cdr3_aa: SVRDTYEKLF
cdr3_length: 10
j_call: TRBJ1-4
v_call: TRBV29-1

cdr3_aa: ASSDSPSTEAF
cdr3_length: 11
j_call: TRBJ1-1
v_call: TRBV25-1

cdr3_aa: ASSMLQGFNGKLF
cdr3_length: 13
j_call: TRBJ1-4
v_call: TRBV19

cdr3_aa: ASGIAGAPLEQY
cdr3_length: 12
j_call: TRBJ2-7
v_call: TRBV5-1

cdr3_aa: ASSQDGASGNTIY
cdr3_length: 13
j_call: TRBJ1-3
v_call: TRBV4-3

cdr3_aa: ASSQDGTRYGYT
cdr3_length: 12
j_call: TRBJ1-2
v_call: TRBV4-3

cdr3_aa: ASSPLEGQKYNEQF
cdr3_length: 14
j_call: TRBJ2-1
v_call: TRBV6-2/TRBV6-3

cdr3_aa: ASSMGPNTEAF
cdr3_length: 11
j_call: TRBJ1-1
v_call: TRBV19

cdr3_aa: ASSVETANSPLH
cdr3_length: 12
j_call: TRBJ1-6
v_call: TRBV9

cdr3_aa: ASSFSEQETQY
cdr3_length: 11
j_call: TRBJ2-5
v_call: TRBV6-2/TRBV6-3

cdr3_aa: ASSDSGGPHYEQY
cdr3_length: 13
j_call: TRBJ2-7
v_call: TRBV2

cdr3_aa: AISARTGDEKLF
cdr3_length: 12
j_call: TRBJ1-4
v_call: TRBV10-3

cdr3_aa: SVMTRGAYEQY
cdr3_length: 11
j_call: TRBJ2-7
v_call: TRBV29-1

cdr3_aa: ASSENGQGYFSGEQY
cdr3_length: 15
j_call: TRBJ2-7
v_call: TRBV28

cdr3_aa: ASSLGQGNTIY
cdr3_length: 11
j_call: TRBJ1-3
v_call: TRBV7-7

cdr3_aa: ASSDSPGTGELF
cdr3_length: 12
j_call: TRBJ2-2
v_call: TRBV6-4

cdr3_aa: ASSPNTGTGGYT
cdr3_length: 12
j_call: TRBJ1-2
v_call: TRBV4-3

cdr3_aa: ASSLGLRSSTDTQY
cdr3_length: 14
j_call: TRBJ2-3
v_call: TRBV7-9

cdr3_aa: ASKPETVTPVETQY
cdr3_length: 14
j_call: TRBJ2-5
v_call: TRBV5-1

cdr3_aa: ASKIRSGGSNEQF
cdr3_length: 13
j_call: TRBJ2-1
v_call: TRBV6-5

cdr3_aa: ASRLSTGDNSPLH
cdr3_length: 13
j_call: TRBJ1-6
v_call: TRBV19

cdr3_aa: ASSLAQMGQDSNQPQH
cdr3_length: 16
j_call: TRBJ1-5
v_call: TRBV5-8

cdr3_aa: ASSPAGGREQF
cdr3_length: 11
j_call: TRBJ2-1
v_call: TRBV12-3/TRBV12-4

cdr3_aa: ASRPRTGGYNEQF
cdr3_length: 13
j_call: TRBJ2-1
v_call: TRBV6-5

cdr3_aa: ATTGTGGGYT
cdr3_length: 10
j_call: TRBJ1-2
v_call: TRBV10-3

cdr3_aa: ASRTPGGTNEKLF
cdr3_length: 13
j_call: TRBJ1-4
v_call: TRBV27

cdr3_aa: AISEETGGPGYT
cdr3_length: 12
j_call: TRBJ1-2
v_call: TRBV10-3

cdr3_aa: ASSLRGRNSEKLF
cdr3_length: 13
j_call: TRBJ1-4
v_call: TRBV7-2

cdr3_aa: ASSYSQLGRGTEAF
cdr3_length: 14
j_call: TRBJ1-1
v_call: TRBV6-5